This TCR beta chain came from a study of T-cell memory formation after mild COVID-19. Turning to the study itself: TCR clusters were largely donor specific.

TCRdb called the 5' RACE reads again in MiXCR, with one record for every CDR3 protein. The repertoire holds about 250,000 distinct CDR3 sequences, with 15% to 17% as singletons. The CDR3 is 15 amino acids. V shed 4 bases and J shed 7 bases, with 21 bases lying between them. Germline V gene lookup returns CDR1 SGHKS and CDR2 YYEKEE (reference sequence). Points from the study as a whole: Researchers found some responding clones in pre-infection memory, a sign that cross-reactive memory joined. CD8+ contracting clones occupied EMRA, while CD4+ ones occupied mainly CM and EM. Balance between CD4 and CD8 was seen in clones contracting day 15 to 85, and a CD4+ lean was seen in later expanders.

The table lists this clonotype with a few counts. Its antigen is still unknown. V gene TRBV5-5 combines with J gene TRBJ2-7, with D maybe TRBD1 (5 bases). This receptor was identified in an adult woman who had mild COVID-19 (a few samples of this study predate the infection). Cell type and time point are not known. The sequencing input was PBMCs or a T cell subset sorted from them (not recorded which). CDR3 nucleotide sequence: TGTGCCAGCAGCATACCCCAGGGCATCGCGAGGGAGCAGTACTTC. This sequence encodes CASSIPQGIAREQYF.